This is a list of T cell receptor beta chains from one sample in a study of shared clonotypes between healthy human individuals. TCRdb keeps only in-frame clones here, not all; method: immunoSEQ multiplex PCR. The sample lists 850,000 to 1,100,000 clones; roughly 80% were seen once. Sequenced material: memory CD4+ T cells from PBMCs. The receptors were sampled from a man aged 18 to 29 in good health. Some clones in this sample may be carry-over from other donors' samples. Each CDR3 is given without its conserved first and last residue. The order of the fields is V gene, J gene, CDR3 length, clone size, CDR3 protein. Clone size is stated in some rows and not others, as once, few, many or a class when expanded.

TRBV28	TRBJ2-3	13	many	ASSPGLAGVDTQY
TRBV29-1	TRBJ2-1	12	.	SVEFPASYNEQF
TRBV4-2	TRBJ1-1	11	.	ASSHGMNTEAF
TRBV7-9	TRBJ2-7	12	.	ASSLGGDSYEQY
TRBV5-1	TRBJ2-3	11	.	ASSLDPADTQY
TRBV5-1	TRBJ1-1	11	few	ASSLTRNTEAF
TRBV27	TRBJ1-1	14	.	ASSLFLGRGSTEAF
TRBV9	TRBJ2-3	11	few	ASSVGGADTQY
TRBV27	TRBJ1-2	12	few	ASKGVAPWGGYT
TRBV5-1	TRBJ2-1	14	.	ASSPEGLAGVREQF
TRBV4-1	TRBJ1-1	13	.	ASSQAGTGWTEAF
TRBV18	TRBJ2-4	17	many	ASSPKPGQGKLAKNIQY
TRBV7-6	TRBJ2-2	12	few	ASSLEAVTGELF
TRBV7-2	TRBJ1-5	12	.	ASSSGTLNQPQH
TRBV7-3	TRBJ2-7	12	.	ASSSSGRGNEQY
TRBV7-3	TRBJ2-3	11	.	ASSQRSKDTQY
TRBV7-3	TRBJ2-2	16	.	ASSKKPTGGAGTGELF
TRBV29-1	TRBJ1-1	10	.	SVERGNTEAF
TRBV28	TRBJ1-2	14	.	ASSLPLGQGPNGYT
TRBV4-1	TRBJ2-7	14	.	ASSQDTQRQIYEQY
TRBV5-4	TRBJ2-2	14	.	ASSLARGLDTGELF
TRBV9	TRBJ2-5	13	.	ASSVVGLRGETQY
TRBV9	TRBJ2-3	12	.	ASNRDSRTDTQY
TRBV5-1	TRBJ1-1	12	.	ASSLTGRDTEAF
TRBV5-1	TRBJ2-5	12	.	ASSSQGSGETQY
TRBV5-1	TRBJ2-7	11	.	ASSFVRSYEQY
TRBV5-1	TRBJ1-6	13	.	ASSLVTGYNSPLH
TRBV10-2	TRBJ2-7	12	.	ASSGADYMGEQY
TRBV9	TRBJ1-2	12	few	ASSPEIGGDGYT
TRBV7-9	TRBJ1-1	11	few	ASSLFGSIGAF
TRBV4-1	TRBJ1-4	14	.	ASSQGWRGQNEKLF
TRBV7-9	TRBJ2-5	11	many	ASSSSGAETQY
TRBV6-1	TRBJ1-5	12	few	ASSGFVGNQPQH
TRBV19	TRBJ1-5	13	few	ASSIRGQGNQPQH
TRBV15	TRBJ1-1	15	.	ATSGLQGLHLNTEAF
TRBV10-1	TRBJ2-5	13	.	ASSDTAGGQETQY
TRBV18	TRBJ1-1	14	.	ASSRTGQGMNTEAF
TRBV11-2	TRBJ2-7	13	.	ASSKELAGEYEQY
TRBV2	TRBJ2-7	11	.	ASNLAGGEEQY
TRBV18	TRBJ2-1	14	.	ASSPMTSGTHNEQF
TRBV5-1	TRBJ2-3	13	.	ASGLIAGITDTQY